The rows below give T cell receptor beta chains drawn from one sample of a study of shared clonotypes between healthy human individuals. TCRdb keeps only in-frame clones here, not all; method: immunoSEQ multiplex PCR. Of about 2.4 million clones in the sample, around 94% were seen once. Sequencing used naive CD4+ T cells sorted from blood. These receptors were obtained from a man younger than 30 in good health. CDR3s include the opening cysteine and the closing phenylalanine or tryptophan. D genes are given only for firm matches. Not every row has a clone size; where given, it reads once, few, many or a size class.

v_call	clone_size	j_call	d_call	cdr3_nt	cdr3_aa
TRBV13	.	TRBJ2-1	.	TGTGCCAGCAGCCCGCTGAAATTCAATGAGCAGTTCTTC	CASSPLKFNEQFF
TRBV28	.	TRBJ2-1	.	TGTGCCAGCAGTCTCTCCTACAATGAGCAGTTCTTC	CASSLSYNEQFF
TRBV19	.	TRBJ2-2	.	TGTGCCAGTAGTCGCCAGGGCCTCGGGGAGCTGTTTTTT	CASSRQGLGELFF
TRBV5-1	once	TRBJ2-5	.	TGCGCCAGCAGCTCTGGTCGGATGGGAGCCGAGACCCAGTACTTC	CASSSGRMGAETQYF
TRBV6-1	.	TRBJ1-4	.	TGTGCCAGCATAAGAGGGGCCGGTGAAAAACTGTTTTTT	CASIRGAGEKLFF
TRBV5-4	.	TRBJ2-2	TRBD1	TGTGCCAGCAGCTTGGCCGGGACAGCCGGGGAGCTGTTTTTT	CASSLAGTAGELFF
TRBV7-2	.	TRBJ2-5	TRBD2	TGTGCCAGCAGCGCGAGCGGACTAGCGGGTGACCCTCGGGAGACCCAGTACTTC	CASSASGLAGDPRETQYF
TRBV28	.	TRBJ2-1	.	TGTGCCAGCAGTTTAGTCGGGACAGAGCAGTTCTTC	CASSLVGTEQFF
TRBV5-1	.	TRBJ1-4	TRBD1	TGCGCCAGCAGCTTGCAGACAGGGGGGGAAAAACTGTTTTTT	CASSLQTGGEKLFF
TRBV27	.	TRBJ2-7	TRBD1	TGTGCCAGCAGGCTTGCGGGACAGGGGAACTACGAGCAGTACTTC	CASRLAGQGNYEQYF
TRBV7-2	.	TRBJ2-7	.	TGTGCCAGCAGCTTATTCCCTGGCGTCGGCGAGCAGTACTTC	CASSLFPGVGEQYF
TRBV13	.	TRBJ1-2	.	TGTGCCAGCAGCTTAGGGACGGGAAACCGGTATGGCTACACCTTC	CASSLGTGNRYGYTF
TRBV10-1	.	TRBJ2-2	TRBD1	TGCGCCAGCAGCGCGGACAGGCCCTACACCGGGGAGCTGTTTTTT	CASSADRPYTGELFF
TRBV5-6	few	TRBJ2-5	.	TGTGCCAGCAGCCGCCCGGGCGGGACCCAGTACTTC	CASSRPGGTQYF
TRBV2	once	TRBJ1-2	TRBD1	TGTGCCAGCAGTTCGACAGGGGATGGCTATGGCTACACCTTC	CASSSTGDGYGYTF
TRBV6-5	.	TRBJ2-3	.	TGTGCCAGCAGCCAGGTTGACTCTAGCACAGATACGCAGTATTTT	CASSQVDSSTDTQYF
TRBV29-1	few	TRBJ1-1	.	TGCAGCGCGTCCAGGGGCGGAGGACAGAACACTGAAGCTTTCTTT	CSASRGGGQNTEAFF
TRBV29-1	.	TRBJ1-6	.	TGCAGCGTTTCGATGGACCTCAATTCACCCCTCCACTTT	CSVSMDLNSPLHF
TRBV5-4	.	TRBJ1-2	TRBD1	TGTGCCAGCAGCTTACACCGGGACAGCAGCACTAACTATGGCTACACCTTC	CASSLHRDSSTNYGYTF
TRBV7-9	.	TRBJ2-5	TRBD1	TGTGCCAGCAGCTTCACCCAGGGGGACCAGTACTTC	CASSFTQGDQYF
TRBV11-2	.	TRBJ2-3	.	TGTGCCAGCAGCATACACAATCCGCAGTATTTT	CASSIHNPQYF
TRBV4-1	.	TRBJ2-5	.	TGCGCCAGCAGCCAACAAACAGTTCAAGAGACCCAGTACTTC	CASSQQTVQETQYF
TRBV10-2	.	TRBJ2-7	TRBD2	TGCGCCAGCAGCCTCGGACTAGCGGGGACCTACGAGCAGTACTTC	CASSLGLAGTYEQYF
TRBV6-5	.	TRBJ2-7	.	TGTGCCAGCAGTCCCCGAGGAGGTCGCTACGAGCAGTACTTC	CASSPRGGRYEQYF
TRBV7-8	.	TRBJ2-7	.	TGTGCCAGCAGCTCCCGTCGGGGCGCGGTTGATCGCGAGCAGTACTTC	CASSSRRGAVDREQYF
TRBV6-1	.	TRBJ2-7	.	TGTGCCAGCAGACTGCACCGGGACTCTATCTACGAGCAGTACTTC	CASRLHRDSIYEQYF
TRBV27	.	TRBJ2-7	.	TGTGCCAGCCTCCAACATAGTTTGTCCTACGAGCAGTACTTC	CASLQHSLSYEQYF
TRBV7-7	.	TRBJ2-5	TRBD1	TGTGCTAGCAGCCAACAGGGGGCGATTGAGACCCAGTACTTC	CASSQQGAIETQYF
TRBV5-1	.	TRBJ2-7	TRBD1	TGCGCCAGCAGCTTGTCAGGGGGTAAGGGGTCCTACGAGCAGTACTTC	CASSLSGGKGSYEQYF
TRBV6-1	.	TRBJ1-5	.	TGTGCCAGCAGCCCGGGCATTAGCAATCAGCCCCAGCATTTT	CASSPGISNQPQHF
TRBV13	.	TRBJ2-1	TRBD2	TGTGCCAGCAGCTTAGCCGATCGGGGGAGGGGCTACAATGAGCAGTTCTTC	CASSLADRGRGYNEQFF
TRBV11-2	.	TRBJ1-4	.	TGTGCCAGCAGCCAACTTCGATTGGGTGAAAAACTGTTTTTT	CASSQLRLGEKLFF
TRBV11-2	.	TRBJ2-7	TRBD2	TGTGCCAGCAGCTTTTGGGAGGGAAAAATCTACGAGCAGTACTTC	CASSFWEGKIYEQYF
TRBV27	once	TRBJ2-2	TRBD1	TGTGCCAGCAAACCCGGGACAGGGGCTGCTCCGAACACCGGGGAGCTGTTTTTT	CASKPGTGAAPNTGELFF
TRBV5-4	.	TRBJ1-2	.	TGTGCCAGCAGCTTGGATGTCGCCGGGCCCGGGAATGGCTACACCTTC	CASSLDVAGPGNGYTF
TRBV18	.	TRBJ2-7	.	TGTGCCAGCTCATTCTTCACGGGGGCTGACGAGCAGTACTTC	CASSFFTGADEQYF
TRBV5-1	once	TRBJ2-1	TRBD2	TGCGCCAGCAGCTTAAGAACTAGCGGGGGCTACAATGAGCAGTTCTTC	CASSLRTSGGYNEQFF
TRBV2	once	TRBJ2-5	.	TGTGCCAGCAGACTTAGCGCCCCCGGGGAGACCCAGTACTTC	CASRLSAPGETQYF
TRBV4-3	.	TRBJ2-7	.	TGCGCCAGCAGCCAAGACTTGGCAGCAGAGAGCTACGAGCAGTACTTC	CASSQDLAAESYEQYF
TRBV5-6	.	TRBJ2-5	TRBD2	TGTGCCAGCAGCTTGGTTTACGGGGGGAAAGAGACCCAGTACTTC	CASSLVYGGKETQYF
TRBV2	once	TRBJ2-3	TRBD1	TGTGCCAGCAGGATTGACAGGGGAGCTTCAGATACGCAGTATTTT	CASRIDRGASDTQYF
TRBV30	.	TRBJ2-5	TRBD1	TGTGCCTGGAGTTTCACAGGGGCCGAGACCCAGTACTTC	CAWSFTGAETQYF
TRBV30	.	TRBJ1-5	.	TGTGCCTGGAGTCATGGGGCCGGCAATCAGCCCCAGCATTTT	CAWSHGAGNQPQHF
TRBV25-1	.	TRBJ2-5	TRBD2	TGTGCCAGCAGTGAATGGGGGGGGAAGGCGGAGACCCAGTACTTC	CASSEWGGKAETQYF
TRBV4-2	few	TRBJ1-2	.	TGTGCCAGCAGCCAAGATGTGGCCTCCGGTGGCTACACCTTC	CASSQDVASGGYTF
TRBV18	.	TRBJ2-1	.	TGTGCCAGCTCCCCATCTATGGCCTACAATGAGCAGTTCTTC	CASSPSMAYNEQFF
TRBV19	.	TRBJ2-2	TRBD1	TGTGCCAGTAGTGCGCCAGTAAGGGGGCGTAGCGGGGAGCTGTTTTTT	CASSAPVRGRSGELFF
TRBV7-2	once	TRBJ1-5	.	TGTGCCAGCAGCTTGGATCAGGGGCGTCAGCCCCAGCATTTT	CASSLDQGRQPQHF